This is a list of T cell receptor beta chains from one sample in a study of vaccination and CD4 T cells after COVID-19. Their antigens are not known. Using its own MiXCR run on the PCR reads, TCRdb lists one record per CDR3 protein. The sample holds around 19,000 distinct CDR3 sequences; roughly 55% are singletons and the top ten take roughly 15%. The specimen was CD4+ T cells from blood, cultured in vitro, collected before SARS-CoV-2 vaccination. Receptor source: a human donor who had recovered from COVID-19. The conserved cysteine and the conserved F or W are not part of the CDR3 here. Fields, in order: V gene, J gene, clone size, CDR3 protein. Clone size is shown for a subset of rows, as once, few, many or a class of expanded clone.

v_call: TRBV28
j_call: TRBJ1-2
clone_size: -
cdr3_aa: ASSPLGQNYGYT

v_call: TRBV6-1
j_call: TRBJ1-6
clone_size: -
cdr3_aa: ASSPDRGYSPLH

v_call: TRBV27
j_call: TRBJ1-6
clone_size: few
cdr3_aa: ASSPSGRVNSPLH

v_call: TRBV20-1
j_call: TRBJ2-7
clone_size: -
cdr3_aa: SAGPGLPRYEQY

v_call: TRBV6-1
j_call: TRBJ2-2
clone_size: -
cdr3_aa: ASSADTPNTGELF

v_call: TRBV6-5
j_call: TRBJ1-3
clone_size: -
cdr3_aa: ASSYSQGANTIY

v_call: TRBV20-1
j_call: TRBJ2-1
clone_size: -
cdr3_aa: SARPPILNEQF

v_call: TRBV6-1
j_call: TRBJ2-3
clone_size: few
cdr3_aa: ASSQTDTQY

v_call: TRBV6-1
j_call: TRBJ1-6
clone_size: few
cdr3_aa: ASSSGQVPPLH

v_call: TRBV29-1
j_call: TRBJ1-2
clone_size: -
cdr3_aa: SVEEEVRGRGGYT

v_call: TRBV11-1
j_call: TRBJ1-6
clone_size: -
cdr3_aa: ASSLRTGLSSYNSPLH

v_call: TRBV6-5
j_call: TRBJ1-2
clone_size: few
cdr3_aa: ASSYEGRHGYT

v_call: TRBV20-1
j_call: TRBJ1-2
clone_size: few
cdr3_aa: SAPTGAYGYT

v_call: TRBV30
j_call: TRBJ1-5
clone_size: -
cdr3_aa: AWRGTGGSNQPQH

v_call: TRBV30
j_call: TRBJ2-7
clone_size: -
cdr3_aa: ACEGQSYEQY

v_call: TRBV6-1
j_call: TRBJ1-1
clone_size: few
cdr3_aa: ASIDRTSLATEAF

v_call: TRBV2
j_call: TRBJ1-2
clone_size: -
cdr3_aa: ASSEARGGGYT

v_call: TRBV6-2/TRBV6-3
j_call: TRBJ2-3
clone_size: -
cdr3_aa: ASSPLRSTDTQY

v_call: TRBV6-1
j_call: TRBJ1-6
clone_size: few
cdr3_aa: ASSTGQGNSPLH

v_call: TRBV6-1
j_call: TRBJ1-5
clone_size: -
cdr3_aa: ASSDKALNQPQH

v_call: TRBV20-1
j_call: TRBJ2-3
clone_size: -
cdr3_aa: SARGFGGAGTDTQY

v_call: TRBV9
j_call: TRBJ1-5
clone_size: -
cdr3_aa: ASSEGRNQPQH

v_call: TRBV7-8
j_call: TRBJ2-3
clone_size: -
cdr3_aa: ASSPRLAGEADTQY

v_call: TRBV20-1
j_call: TRBJ2-2
clone_size: -
cdr3_aa: SASPGTGGTGELF

v_call: TRBV6-1
j_call: TRBJ2-1
clone_size: -
cdr3_aa: ASSGEGYNEQF

v_call: TRBV7-2
j_call: TRBJ2-3
clone_size: -
cdr3_aa: ASSQNRGGLSDTQY

v_call: TRBV27
j_call: TRBJ2-7
clone_size: -
cdr3_aa: ASRFRDGRSYEQY

v_call: TRBV20-1
j_call: TRBJ1-1
clone_size: few
cdr3_aa: SASRTGANTEAF

v_call: TRBV7-2
j_call: TRBJ2-5
clone_size: few
cdr3_aa: ASSLKAVAPGETQY

v_call: TRBV7-2
j_call: TRBJ2-6
clone_size: -
cdr3_aa: ASSEGVPGANVLT

v_call: TRBV20-1
j_call: TRBJ1-1
clone_size: few
cdr3_aa: SARDVRNRAGNTEAF

v_call: TRBV6-2/TRBV6-3
j_call: TRBJ1-1
clone_size: -
cdr3_aa: ASSKFGTEAF

v_call: TRBV20-1
j_call: TRBJ1-2
clone_size: -
cdr3_aa: SASAGYYGYT

v_call: TRBV7-9
j_call: TRBJ2-3
clone_size: -
cdr3_aa: ASSIQGRGGTDTQY

v_call: TRBV10-3
j_call: TRBJ2-3
clone_size: -
cdr3_aa: AISAGQQDTQY

v_call: TRBV20-1
j_call: TRBJ1-1
clone_size: few
cdr3_aa: SAPQENTEAF

v_call: TRBV6-1
j_call: TRBJ2-6
clone_size: few
cdr3_aa: ASSRDSLSGANVLT

v_call: TRBV7-9
j_call: TRBJ1-1
clone_size: medium-sized
cdr3_aa: ASSFKGGTEAF

v_call: TRBV11-3
j_call: TRBJ1-2
clone_size: few
cdr3_aa: ASSLLQQGIGYT

v_call: TRBV6-2/TRBV6-3
j_call: TRBJ2-7
clone_size: -
cdr3_aa: ASSLYYEQY